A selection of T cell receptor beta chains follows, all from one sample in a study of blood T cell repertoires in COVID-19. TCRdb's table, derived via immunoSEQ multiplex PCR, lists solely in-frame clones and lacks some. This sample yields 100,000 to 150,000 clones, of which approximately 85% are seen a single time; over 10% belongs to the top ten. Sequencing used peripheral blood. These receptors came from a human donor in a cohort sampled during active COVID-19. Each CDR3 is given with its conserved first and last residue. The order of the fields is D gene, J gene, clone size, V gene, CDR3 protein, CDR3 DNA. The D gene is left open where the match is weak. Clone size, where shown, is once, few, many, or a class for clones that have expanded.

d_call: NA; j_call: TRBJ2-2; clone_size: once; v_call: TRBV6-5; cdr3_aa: CASSRLRSDTGELFF; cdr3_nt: TGTGCCAGCAGTCGACTCCGTTCAGACACCGGGGAGCTGTTTTTT
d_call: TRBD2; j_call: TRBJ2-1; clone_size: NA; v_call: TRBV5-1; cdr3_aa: CASSSQTSGGSNEQFF; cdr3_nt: TGCGCCAGCAGCTCCCAGACTAGCGGGGGGAGCAATGAGCAGTTCTTC
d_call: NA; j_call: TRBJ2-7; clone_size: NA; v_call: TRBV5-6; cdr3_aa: CASTTGGEQYF; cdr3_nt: TGTGCCAGCACCACCGGGGGCGAGCAGTACTTC
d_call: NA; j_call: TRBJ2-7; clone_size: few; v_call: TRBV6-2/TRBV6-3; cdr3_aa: CASSYLTVGSEQYF; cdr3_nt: TGTGCCAGCAGTTACTTGACAGTCGGCTCCGAGCAGTACTTC
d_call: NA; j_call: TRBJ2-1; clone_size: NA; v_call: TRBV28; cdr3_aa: CASSFGLAYNEQFF; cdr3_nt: TGTGCCAGCAGTTTCGGGTTAGCTTACAATGAGCAGTTCTTC
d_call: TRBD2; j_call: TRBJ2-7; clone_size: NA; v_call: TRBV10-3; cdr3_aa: CAIGSGRQYYEQYF; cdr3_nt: TGTGCCATCGGTAGCGGGCGCCAATACTACGAGCAGTACTTC
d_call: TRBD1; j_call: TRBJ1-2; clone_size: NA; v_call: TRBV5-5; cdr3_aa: CASSFTTGGAFGYTF; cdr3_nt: TGTGCCAGCAGCTTCACCACAGGGGGAGCATTTGGCTACACCTTC
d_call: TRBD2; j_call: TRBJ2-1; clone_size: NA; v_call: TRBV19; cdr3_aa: CASSGTSGGISYNEQFF; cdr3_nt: TGTGCCAGTAGTGGGACTAGCGGGGGGATCTCCTACAATGAGCAGTTCTTC
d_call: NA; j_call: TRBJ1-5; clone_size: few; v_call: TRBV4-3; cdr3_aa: CASSQDLARNQPQHF; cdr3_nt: TGCGCCAGCAGCCAAGATTTGGCACGCAATCAGCCCCAGCATTTT
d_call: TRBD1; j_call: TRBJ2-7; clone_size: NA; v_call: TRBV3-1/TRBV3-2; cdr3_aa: CASSHGQVSSYEQYF; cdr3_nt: TGTGCCAGCAGCCACGGACAGGTCAGCTCCTACGAGCAGTACTTC
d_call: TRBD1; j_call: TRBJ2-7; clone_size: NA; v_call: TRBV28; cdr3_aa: CASRVGTASYEQYF; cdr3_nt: TGTGCCAGCAGGGTAGGGACAGCATCCTACGAGCAGTACTTC
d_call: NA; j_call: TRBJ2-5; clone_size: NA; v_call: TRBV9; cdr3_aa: CASSVGGQETQYF; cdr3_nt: TGTGCCAGCAGCGTGGGGGGACAAGAGACCCAGTACTTC
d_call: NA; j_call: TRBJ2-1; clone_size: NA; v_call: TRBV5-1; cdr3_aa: CASSEVGGADEQFF; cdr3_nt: TGCGCCAGCAGCGAGGTAGGGGGGGCTGATGAGCAGTTCTTC
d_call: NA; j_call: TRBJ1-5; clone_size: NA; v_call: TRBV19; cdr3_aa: CASSIIPPRAQPQHF; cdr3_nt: TGTGCCAGTAGTATCATCCCCCCCAGGGCTCAGCCCCAGCATTTT
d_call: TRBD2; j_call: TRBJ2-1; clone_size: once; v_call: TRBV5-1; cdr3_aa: CASTLGGGDASYNEQFF; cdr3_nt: TGCGCCAGCACCCTGGGGGGGGGTGACGCCTCCTACAATGAGCAGTTCTTC
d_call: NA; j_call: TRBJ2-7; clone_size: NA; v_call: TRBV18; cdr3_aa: CASSPGQSGEQYF; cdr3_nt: TGTGCCAGCTCACCAGGGCAGTCCGGCGAGCAGTACTTC
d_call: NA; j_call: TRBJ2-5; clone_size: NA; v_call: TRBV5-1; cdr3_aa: CASSFSETQYF; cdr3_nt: TGCGCCAGCAGCTTCTCCGAGACCCAGTACTTC
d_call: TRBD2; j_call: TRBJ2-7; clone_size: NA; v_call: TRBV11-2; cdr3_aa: CASSPGGFEQYF; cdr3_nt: TGTGCCAGCAGCCCGGGGGGGTTCGAGCAGTACTTC
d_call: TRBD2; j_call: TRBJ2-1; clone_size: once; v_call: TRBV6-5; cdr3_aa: CASSPTSGVINEQFF; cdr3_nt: TGTGCCAGCAGTCCGACTAGCGGGGTTATCAATGAGCAGTTCTTC
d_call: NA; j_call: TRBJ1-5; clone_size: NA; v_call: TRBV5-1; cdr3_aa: CASSLGGSNQPQHF; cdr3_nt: TGCGCCAGCAGCTTGGGAGGTAGCAATCAGCCCCAGCATTTT
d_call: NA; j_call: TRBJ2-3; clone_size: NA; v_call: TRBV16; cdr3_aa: CASSQPGQLTDTQYF; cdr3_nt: TGTGCCAGCAGCCAGCCGGGACAACTGACAGATACGCAGTATTTT
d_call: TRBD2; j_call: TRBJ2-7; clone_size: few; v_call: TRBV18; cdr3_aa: CASSHGERGREQYF; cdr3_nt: TGTGCCAGCTCCCACGGGGAGCGGGGGCGGGAGCAGTACTTC
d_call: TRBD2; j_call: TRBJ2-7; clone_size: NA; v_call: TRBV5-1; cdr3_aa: CASSLVASGLPYEQYF; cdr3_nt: TGCGCCAGCAGCTTGGTGGCTAGCGGTCTTCCCTACGAGCAGTACTTC
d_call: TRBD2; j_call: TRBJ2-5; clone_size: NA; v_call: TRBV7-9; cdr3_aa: CASSTTSGAILGTQYF; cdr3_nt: TGTGCCAGCAGCACGACTAGCGGGGCGATCCTGGGGACCCAGTACTTC
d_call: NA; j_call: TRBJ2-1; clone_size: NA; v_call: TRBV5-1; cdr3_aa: CASSLAPNIQGLVDEQFF; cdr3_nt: TGCGCCAGCAGCTTGGCCCCTAATATTCAGGGACTCGTCGATGAGCAGTTCTTC
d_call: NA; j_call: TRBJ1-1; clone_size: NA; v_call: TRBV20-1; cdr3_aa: CSARGTEAFF; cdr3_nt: TGCAGTGCTAGGGGGACAGAAGCTTTCTTT
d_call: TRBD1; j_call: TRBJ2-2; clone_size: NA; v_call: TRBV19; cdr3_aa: CASGGQGLTGELFF; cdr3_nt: TGTGCCAGTGGGGGACAGGGCCTCACCGGGGAGCTGTTTTTT
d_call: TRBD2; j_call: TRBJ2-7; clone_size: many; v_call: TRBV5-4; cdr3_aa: CASSLGGTSSDEQYF; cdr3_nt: TGTGCCAGCAGCTTGGGAGGGACTAGCAGCGACGAGCAGTACTTC
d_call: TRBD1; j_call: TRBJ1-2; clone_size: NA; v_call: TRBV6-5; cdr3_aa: CASTTPRGYGYTF; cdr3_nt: TGTGCCAGCACCACCCCCAGGGGGTATGGCTACACCTTC
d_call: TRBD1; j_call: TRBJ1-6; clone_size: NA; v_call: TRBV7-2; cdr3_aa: CASSWGQQVGSPLHF; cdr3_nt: TGTGCCAGCAGCTGGGGACAGCAAGTCGGTTCACCCCTCCACTTT
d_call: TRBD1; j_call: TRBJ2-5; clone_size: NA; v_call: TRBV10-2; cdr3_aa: CASSEQGTGRETQYF; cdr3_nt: TGCGCCAGCAGTGAGCAGGGGACAGGGCGAGAGACCCAGTACTTC
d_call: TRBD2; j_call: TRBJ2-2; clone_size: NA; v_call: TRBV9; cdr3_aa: CASSAGLAGGLTGELFF; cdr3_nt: TGTGCCAGCAGCGCCGGACTAGCGGGGGGGCTAACCGGGGAGCTGTTTTTT
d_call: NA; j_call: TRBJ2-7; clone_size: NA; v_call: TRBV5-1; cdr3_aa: CASSLGGRGSYEQYF; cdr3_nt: TGCGCCAGCAGCTTGGGAGGCAGGGGCTCCTACGAGCAGTACTTC
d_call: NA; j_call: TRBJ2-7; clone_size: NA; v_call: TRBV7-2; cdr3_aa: CASSLEAGRTSYEQYF; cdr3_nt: TGTGCCAGCAGCTTAGAAGCGGGTCGGACATCTTACGAGCAGTACTTC
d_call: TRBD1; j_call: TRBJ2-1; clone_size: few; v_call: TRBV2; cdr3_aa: CASNWDSSYNEQFF; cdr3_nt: TGTGCCAGTAACTGGGACAGCTCCTACAATGAGCAGTTCTTC
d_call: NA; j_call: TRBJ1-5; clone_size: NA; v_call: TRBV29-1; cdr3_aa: CSVAENSNQPQHF; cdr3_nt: TGCAGCGTTGCGGAGAATAGCAATCAGCCCCAGCATTTT
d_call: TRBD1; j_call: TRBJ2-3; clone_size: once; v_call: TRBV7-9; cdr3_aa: CASSLGQGNADTQYF; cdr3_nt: TGTGCCAGCAGCTTAGGACAGGGTAACGCAGATACGCAGTATTTT
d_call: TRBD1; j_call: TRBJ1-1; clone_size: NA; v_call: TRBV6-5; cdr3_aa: CASTGRGQDTEAFF; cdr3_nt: TGTGCCAGCACCGGCAGGGGGCAGGACACTGAAGCTTTCTTT
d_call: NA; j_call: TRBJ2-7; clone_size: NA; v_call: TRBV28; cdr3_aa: CASSPGTPGTYEQYF; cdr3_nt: TGTGCCAGCAGCCCTGGGACTCCTGGAACCTACGAGCAGTACTTC
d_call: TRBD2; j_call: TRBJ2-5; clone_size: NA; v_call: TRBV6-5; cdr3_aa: CASRRGGQETQYF; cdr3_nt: TGTGCCAGCAGGCGGGGGGGCCAAGAGACCCAGTACTTC
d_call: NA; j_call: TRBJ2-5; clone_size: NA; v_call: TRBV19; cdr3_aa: CASSMGRDGETQYF; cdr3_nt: TGTGCCAGTAGTATGGGTCGGGATGGGGAGACCCAGTACTTC
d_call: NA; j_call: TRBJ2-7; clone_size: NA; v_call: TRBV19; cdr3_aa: CASSRGGGHFYEQYF; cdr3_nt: TGTGCCAGTAGTAGAGGCGGGGGCCATTTCTACGAGCAGTACTTC
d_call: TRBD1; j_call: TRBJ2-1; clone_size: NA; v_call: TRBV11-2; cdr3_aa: CASSWGQGSYNEQFF; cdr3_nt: TGTGCCAGCAGTTGGGGACAGGGGTCCTACAATGAGCAGTTCTTC
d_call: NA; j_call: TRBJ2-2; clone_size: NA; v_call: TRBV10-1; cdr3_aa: CASSRTTPPGELFF; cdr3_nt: TGCGCCAGCAGTCGGACTACCCCACCCGGGGAGCTGTTTTTT
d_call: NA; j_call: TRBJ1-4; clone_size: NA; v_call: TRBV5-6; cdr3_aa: CASSFSGVNEKLFF; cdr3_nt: TGTGCCAGCAGCTTTTCAGGGGTTAATGAAAAACTGTTTTTT
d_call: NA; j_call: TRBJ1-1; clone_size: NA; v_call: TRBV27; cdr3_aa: CASSLRGNTEAFF; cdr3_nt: TGTGCCAGCAGTTTAAGGGGGAACACTGAAGCTTTCTTT
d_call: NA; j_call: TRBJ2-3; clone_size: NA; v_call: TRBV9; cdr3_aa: CASSVGQTPVSTQYF; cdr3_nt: TGTGCCAGCAGCGTAGGACAAACCCCGGTCAGCACGCAGTATTTT
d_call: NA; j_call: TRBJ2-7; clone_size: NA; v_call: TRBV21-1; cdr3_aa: CASSNPHRTRSYEQYF; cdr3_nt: TGTGCCAGCAGCAACCCACACAGGACCCGCTCCTACGAGCAGTACTTC
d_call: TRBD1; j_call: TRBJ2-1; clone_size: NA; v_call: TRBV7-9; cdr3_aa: CASSTRDSNNEQFF; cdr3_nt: TGTGCCAGCAGCACCCGGGACAGTAACAATGAGCAGTTCTTC
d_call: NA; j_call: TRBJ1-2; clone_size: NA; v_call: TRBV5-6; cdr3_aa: CASSLGLEGAWGYTF; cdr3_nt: TGTGCCAGCAGCTTGGGCTTGGAGGGCGCCTGGGGATACACCTTC